The 21 T cell receptor beta chains given below trace back to one sample, sequenced in a study of OX40 agonist ivuxolimab in advanced cancers. Here immunoSEQ multiplex PCR was the method, and the copy in TCRdb shows in-frame clones only, minus some. The sample has 30,000 to 40,000 clones; 80% to 90% are singletons. The material sequenced was CD4+ or CD8+ T cells sorted from blood, taken in a trial of the OX40 agonist ivuxolimab. The receptors derive from an adult with an advanced solid tumor such as melanoma, head and neck, liver or kidney cancer.

The chain employs TRBV30 and TRBJ1-2; D unclear. CDR3 length equals 12 residues. Germline values: CDR1 GTSNPN, CDR2 SVGIG (reference sequence). Trimming removed 0 bases from V and 8 bases from J, with 10 bases in between. Here the CDR3 reads CAWSVTIWGYTF. In nucleotides, the CDR3 is TGTGCCTGGAGTGTGACGATCTGGGGCTACACCTTC.

The J gene is TRBJ2-5, the V gene TRBV19; tentatively, D is TRBD2 (5 bases). V lost 4 bases, J lost 0 bases, and 15 bases lay in between. The V gene's germline CDR1 is LNHDA and CDR2 SQIVND (reference sequence). The CDR3 length is 16 residues. CDR3 loop: CASSNPSSGYQETQYF. As DNA, the CDR3 is TGTGCCAGTAGTAACCCGAGCTCGGGGTACCAAGAGACCCAGTACTTC.

This chain connects TRBV7-9 to TRBJ1-2, with 7 nucleotides matching TRBD1. The length of the CDR3 is 14 residues. Germline V gene lookup returns CDR1 SEHNR and CDR2 FQNEAQ (reference sequence). The ends lost 6 bases at V and 6 bases at J; junction bases unmatched: 10. CDR3 loop: CASRLIPGGDGYTF. DNA of the CDR3: TGTGCCAGCAGACTTATTCCAGGGGGAGATGGCTACACCTTC.

In nucleotides, the CDR3 is TGTGCCAGCAGCACACTAGCGGGGGGGCTTTACGAGCAGTACTTC. Translating it yields CASSTLAGGLYEQYF. This sequence joins TRBV6-5 and TRBJ2-7, with 13 bases lining up with TRBD2. Germline CDR1 is MNHEY and CDR2 is SVGAGI. V was clipped by 6 bases and J by 4 bases; unmatched bases: 6. The CDR3 covers 15 residues.

The V gene is TRBV27, the J gene TRBJ2-7; TRBD2 matches at 7 bases. The CDR3 extends over 15 amino acids. The junction had 11 bases not matched to a gene; V was cut back by 2 bases and J by 7 bases. Germline CDR1 reads MNHEY; CDR2 reads SMNVEV (reference sequence). The CDR3 spells CASSLELADPGEQYF. The CDR3, as DNA: TGTGCCAGCAGTTTAGAGCTAGCGGATCCTGGGGAGCAGTACTTC.

This clone has just a few counts. The V and J genes are TRBV5-6 and TRBJ2-7; D perhaps matches TRBD1 (5 bases). The CDR3 runs 16 residues. Germline V gene sequence: CDR1 SGHDT, CDR2 YYEEEE. Trimming took 2 bases from V and 4 from J, leaving 19 bases between them. The CDR3 DNA reads TGTGCCAGCAGCTTCCTGACAGCTATATTGGGGTACGAGCAGTACTTC. Translation: CASSFLTAILGYEQYF.

This chain joins TRBV9 and TRBJ2-4, with D possibly being TRBD1 or TRBD2 (5 bases each). The germline V and J ends were trimmed by 3 bases and 9 bases, with 28 bases remaining between them. This CDR3 comprises 18 residues. The germline V gene encodes CDR1 SGDLS and CDR2 YYNGEE. The CDR3 spells CASSASSITGGPISIQYF. The DNA of the CDR3 is TGTGCCAGCAGCGCCTCGAGTATTACAGGAGGACCCATAAGCATTCAGTACTTC.

CDR3 DNA sequence: TGTGCCATCAGTGAGTCCGGGGGGCTGAACGATGGCTACACCTTC. Translation gives CAISESGGLNDGYTF. The chain couples TRBV10-3 to TRBJ1-2; D possibly corresponds to TRBD1 (6 bases). The CDR3 runs 15 residues. V shed 0 bases and J shed 6 bases, with 14 bases lying between them. CDR1 and CDR2 from the germline V gene are ENHRY and SYGVKD.

This chain links TRBV5-8 with TRBJ2-2; the D is unclear. This CDR3 is 11 amino acids long. Trimming cost V 10 bases and J 8 bases, with 12 bases left between them. Germline CDR1 reads SGHTS; CDR2 reads YDEGEE. CDR3 region: CASSNVGELFF. The CDR3 region has the DNA TGTGCCTCCTCTAATGTGGGGGAGCTGTTTTTT. Variable domain in full (rest from reference TRBV5-8 and TRBJ2-2): EAGVTQSPTHLIKTRGQQATLRCSPISGHTSVYWYQQALGLGLQFLLWYDEGEERNRGNFPPRFSGRQFPNYSSELNVNALELEDSALYLCASSNVGELFFGEGSRLTVL.

V and J are TRBV19 and TRBJ1-3; D unresolved. Germline lookup yields CDR1 LNHDA and CDR2 SQIVND (reference sequence). Trimming took off 6 bases at V and 4 bases at J, with 4 bases between the two ends. The CDR3 totals 11 residues. CDR3 loop: CASRLGNTIYF. CDR3 nucleotides: TGTGCCAGTAGGCTGGGAAACACCATATATTTT. Looking up the rest from reference TRBV19 and TRBJ1-3 gives the full variable domain: DGGITQSPKYLFRKEGQNVTLSCEQNLNHDAMYWYRQDPGQGLRLIYYSQIVNDFQKGDIAEGYSVSREKKESFPLTVTSAQKNPTAFYLCASRLGNTIYFGEGSWLTVV.

The chain links TRBV21-1 to TRBJ1-2; TRBD1 was called by the table and not checked on the DNA. TRBV21-1 is annotated as a pseudogene. CDR3 length equals 15 residues. CDR3 in DNA: TGTGCCAGCAGCAATGGGACAGGGGCAGGCTATGGCTACACCTTC. This codes for CASSNGTGAGYGYTF.

The DNA for the CDR3 is TGTGCCAGCAGCGTAGGCAGCGGGGGGGACACAGATACGCAGTATTTT. Translating gives CASSVGSGGDTDTQYF. This rearrangement joins TRBV9 to TRBJ2-3, with TRBD2 matching 10 bases. The germline V gene encodes CDR1 SGDLS and CDR2 YYNGEE. There are 16 residues in the CDR3. Trimming removed 0 bases from V and 2 bases from J; junction bases left unmatched: 3.

The table lists this clone with a count of one. At the DNA level, this CDR3 is encoded by other sequences in the same sample as well. The chain couples TRBV19 to TRBJ2-7; TRBD1 might be the D (5 bases). Trimming took off 3 bases at V and 5 bases at J, with 14 bases between the two ends. Germline assignment: CDR1 LNHDA and CDR2 SQIVND (reference sequence). This CDR3 contains 14 residues. CDR3 amino acids: CASSIQGPHDEQYF. In DNA, the CDR3 is TGTGCCAGTAGTATCCAGGGCCCTCATGACGAGCAGTACTTC. The whole variable domain, remainder taken from reference TRBV19 and TRBJ2-7, is DGGITQSPKYLFRKEGQNVTLSCEQNLNHDAMYWYRQDPGQGLRLIYYSQIVNDFQKGDIAEGYSVSREKKESFPLTVTSAQKNPTAFYLCASSIQGPHDEQYFGPGTRLTVT.

V and J are TRBV7-8 and TRBJ1-2, with D tentatively TRBD1 (6 bases). The length of the CDR3 is 15 residues. V was clipped by 1 base and J by 8 bases, with 17 bases between them. Germline loops: CDR1 SGHVS, CDR2 FQNEAQ. CDR3 nucleotide sequence: TGTGCCAGCAGCTTAGGGGGGGCAGGGTTAGGCGGCTACACCTTC. Translation gives CASSLGGAGLGGYTF.

The V and J genes are TRBV28 and TRBJ2-5; no reliable D call. The end of the DNA is better explained by TRBJ2-7, so the J call may be wrong. The CDR3 runs to 10 residues. In germline, CDR1 is MDHEN, CDR2 SYDVKM. The CDR3 region is CASSDYEQYF. As DNA, the CDR3 is TGTGCCAGCAGTGACTACGAGCAGTACTTC.

The V and J genes are TRBV28 and TRBJ2-7; tentatively, D is TRBD2 (5 bases). The germline gives CDR1 MDHEN, CDR2 SYDVKM. The V gene lost 3 bases and the J gene lost 5 bases, with 8 bases spanning the gap. CDR3 size: 12 residues. CDR3 protein: CASSFGSDEQYF. The CDR3 DNA reads TGTGCCAGCAGTTTCGGTAGCGACGAGCAGTACTTC.

This sequence joins TRBV27 and TRBJ2-5; 16 bases map to TRBD2. Germline CDR1 MNHEY, CDR2 SMNVEV (reference sequence). V lost 1 base and J lost 5; bases outside the gene matches: 10. The CDR3 covers 19 residues. CDR3 amino acids: CASSLYSGTSGGAGETQYF. DNA for the CDR3: TGTGCCAGCAGTTTATATTCCGGGACTAGCGGGGGGGCCGGGGAGACCCAGTACTTC.

The V and J genes are TRBV15 and TRBJ2-3; D uncertain. The CDR3 has 16 residues. Trimming removed 1 base at V and 1 base at J, with 12 bases between. CDR1 and CDR2 (germline): LNHNV, YYDKDF (reference sequence). The CDR3 DNA follows: TGTGCCACCAGCAGAGGGGTGGAGTCCCGCACAGATACGCAGTATTTT. Amino acids: CATSRGVESRTDTQYF.

The rearrangement joins TRBV5-1 to TRBJ2-5; 9 nucleotides match TRBD2. V was clipped by 2 bases and J by 2 bases; unmatched bases: 7. This CDR3 is 16 amino acids long. CDR1 and CDR2 from the germline V gene are SGHRS and YFSETQ. The CDR3 region is CASSFLSGGLQETQYF. For the CDR3, the DNA is TGCGCCAGCAGCTTCCTCAGCGGGGGGCTTCAAGAGACCCAGTACTTC. Full variable domain (missing parts from reference TRBV5-1 and TRBJ2-5): KAGVTQTPRYLIKTRGQQVTLSCSPISGHRSVSWYQQTPGQGLQFLFEYFSETQRNKGNFPGRFSGRQFSNSRSEMNVSTLELGDSALYLCASSFLSGGLQETQYFGPGTRLLVL.

The chain has TRBV19 and TRBJ1-1, with D possibly being TRBD1 (6 bases). V was shortened by 6 bases and J by 1 base, with 18 bases between the two germline ends. This CDR3 contains 16 residues. Per germline, CDR1 LNHDA and CDR2 SQIVND (reference sequence). The CDR3 DNA follows: TGTGCCAGTAGGACAGGACGACAGGTCACGAACACTGAAGCTTTCTTT. Its translation: CASRTGRQVTNTEAFF.

The chain uses TRBV29-1 and TRBJ2-2; possible D gene TRBD2, 6 bases. The CDR3 totals 13 residues. The germline V and J ends were trimmed by 3 bases and 5 bases, with 10 bases remaining between them. Germline CDR1 reads SQVTM; CDR2 reads ANQGSEA. The CDR3, as DNA: TGCAGCGTTGAGCTAGCGTTGACCGGGGAGCTGTTTTTT. Amino acid sequence: CSVELALTGELFF.